This T cell receptor beta chain was sequenced during a study of vaccination and CD4 T cells after COVID-19. Study-wide background: Convalescent cases comprised several mild and one severe, all SARS-CoV-2 positive by nasal swab PCR. Between diagnosis and the drawing of post-COVID samples lay a median approximately 94 days (range 35 to 161).

This clonotype appeared a few times. Antigen unknown. The treatment here: roughly ten-day PBMC culture with coronavirus spike peptide pools or control peptides (ViraFEST assay). The CDR3 totals 11 residues. V dropped 9 bases and J dropped 8 bases, with 14 bases sitting between them. Per the germline V gene, CDR1 is LNHDA and CDR2 is SQIVND (reference sequence). Cultured CD4+ T cells had their DNA profiled by the Oncomine TCR Beta short-read assay. Investigators isolated genomic DNA from cultured CD4+ T cells. TCRdb re-called the PCR reads through MiXCR, storing one row per CDR3 protein. The repertoire holds some 18,000 distinct CDR3 sequences, with approximately 45% as singletons.

The clonotype originates from a human donor who had recovered from COVID-19. V usage is TRBV19 and J usage is TRBJ2-7; D is possibly TRBD2 (5 bases). This specimen was CD4+ T cells from blood, cultured in vitro, taken after SARS-CoV-2 vaccination. The CDR3 DNA reads TGTGCCAGCGCGGACTCTTACCAGCAGTACTTC. It is translated as CASADSYQQYF.